The rows below give T cell receptor beta chains drawn from one sample of a study of T-cell memory formation after mild COVID-19. TCRdb reprocessed the 5' RACE reads via MiXCR and lists one record per CDR3 protein. The sample contains 400,000 to 500,000 distinct CDR3 sequences, 15% to 20% of which appear only once. Sequencing was done on a sample of PBMCs or a T cell subset sorted from them (not recorded which). Receptors were obtained from an adult woman who had mild COVID-19 (a few samples of this study predate the infection). Cell type and time point are not known. The CDR3 runs from the conserved cysteine through the conserved F or W. A D gene is named only where the DNA matches it firmly. Clone sizes are given selectively: once, few, many, or a class where the clone is expanded.

D gene: NA; J gene: TRBJ1-3; clone size: many; V gene: TRBV18; CDR3 DNA: TGTGCCAGCTCACAAATGGTAGCGGCGGCCTCTGGAAACACCATATATTTT; CDR3 protein: CASSQMVAAASGNTIYF
D gene: TRBD1; J gene: TRBJ2-3; clone size: NA; V gene: TRBV5-1; CDR3 DNA: TGCGCCAGCATCCCGCGACCGGGACAGGGTGGGGATACGCAGTATTTT; CDR3 protein: CASIPRPGQGGDTQYF
D gene: NA; J gene: TRBJ2-1; clone size: NA; V gene: TRBV5-1; CDR3 DNA: TGCGCCAGCAGCGTCACGTTGGATTCCTACAATGAGCAGTTCTTC; CDR3 protein: CASSVTLDSYNEQFF
D gene: TRBD2; J gene: TRBJ2-3; clone size: few; V gene: TRBV5-1; CDR3 DNA: TGCGCCAGCAGGCAAGGGACTAGCACCACAGATACGCAGTATTTT; CDR3 protein: CASRQGTSTTDTQYF
D gene: TRBD2; J gene: TRBJ2-1; clone size: NA; V gene: TRBV9; CDR3 DNA: TGTGCCAGCAGCGTAGGGACTAGCGGGGGTTATCGGGATGAGCAGTTCTTC; CDR3 protein: CASSVGTSGGYRDEQFF
D gene: NA; J gene: TRBJ2-2; clone size: NA; V gene: TRBV5-1; CDR3 DNA: TGCGCCAGCAGCTTAGGTTATGCCGGGGAGCTGTTTTTT; CDR3 protein: CASSLGYAGELFF
D gene: NA; J gene: TRBJ1-2; clone size: NA; V gene: TRBV7-9; CDR3 DNA: TGTGCCAGCAGCTTAGAGGCTAACGACTACTATGGCTACACCTTC; CDR3 protein: CASSLEANDYYGYTF
D gene: TRBD1; J gene: TRBJ1-1; clone size: few; V gene: TRBV25-1; CDR3 DNA: TGTGCCAGCAGTGATCCCGGGACAGTGGTAGAGACTGAAGCTTTCTTT; CDR3 protein: CASSDPGTVVETEAFF
D gene: NA; J gene: TRBJ2-1; clone size: few; V gene: TRBV7-6; CDR3 DNA: TGTGCCAGCAGCTTAGGGTGGCGCGGGCTAGCGCCGAATGAGCAGTTCTTC; CDR3 protein: CASSLGWRGLAPNEQFF
D gene: TRBD2; J gene: TRBJ2-7; clone size: few; V gene: TRBV6-2/TRBV6-3; CDR3 DNA: TGTGCCAGCAGTTACTCGGCGGGAGGGAACGAGCAGTACTTC; CDR3 protein: CASSYSAGGNEQYF
D gene: TRBD2; J gene: TRBJ2-5; clone size: NA; V gene: TRBV11-2; CDR3 DNA: TGTGCCAGCAGCTTACGATCGTGGACTAGCGGGAGAGAGACCCAGTACTTC; CDR3 protein: CASSLRSWTSGRETQYF
D gene: NA; J gene: TRBJ2-3; clone size: NA; V gene: TRBV29-1; CDR3 DNA: TGCAGCGTTGAGCTGGGACACCTCGGCACAGATACGCAGTATTTT; CDR3 protein: CSVELGHLGTDTQYF
D gene: TRBD2; J gene: TRBJ2-7; clone size: many; V gene: TRBV29-1; CDR3 DNA: TGCAGCGTTGGACTAGCGGGAGTTCGGAACGAGCAGTACTTC; CDR3 protein: CSVGLAGVRNEQYF
D gene: NA; J gene: TRBJ1-4; clone size: NA; V gene: TRBV5-1; CDR3 DNA: TGCGCCAGCAGCGACCGACAGGCAACTAATGAAAAACTGTTTTTT; CDR3 protein: CASSDRQATNEKLFF
D gene: NA; J gene: TRBJ2-4; clone size: few; V gene: TRBV5-1; CDR3 DNA: TGCGCCAGCAGCGAGTCCATTGGCATTCAGTACTTC; CDR3 protein: CASSESIGIQYF
D gene: TRBD1; J gene: TRBJ2-5; clone size: few; V gene: TRBV7-9; CDR3 DNA: TGTGCCAGCAGCTTGAGAGGGGACAGGGGAGGAGAGACCCAGTACTTC; CDR3 protein: CASSLRGDRGGETQYF
D gene: NA; J gene: TRBJ1-4; clone size: many; V gene: TRBV5-1; CDR3 DNA: TGCGCCAGCAGCTTGGCCGTTATTGGGACGGAACCAACTAATGAAAAACTGTTTTTT; CDR3 protein: CASSLAVIGTEPTNEKLFF
D gene: NA; J gene: TRBJ1-1; clone size: many; V gene: TRBV7-2; CDR3 DNA: TGTGCCAGCAGCCTAACTCTGGGTACTGAAGCTTTCTTT; CDR3 protein: CASSLTLGTEAFF
D gene: TRBD1; J gene: TRBJ1-2; clone size: NA; V gene: TRBV20-1; CDR3 DNA: TGCAGTGCTAGAAAGGACAGGTTCGATGGCTACACCTTC; CDR3 protein: CSARKDRFDGYTF
D gene: NA; J gene: TRBJ2-7; clone size: NA; V gene: TRBV5-1; CDR3 DNA: TGCGCCAGCACCGACGAGCAGTACTTC; CDR3 protein: CASTDEQYF
D gene: NA; J gene: TRBJ1-1; clone size: NA; V gene: TRBV9; CDR3 DNA: TGTGCCAGCAGCGTTTTAAGGCAGGGATCCCCAAACACTGAAGCTTTCTTT; CDR3 protein: CASSVLRQGSPNTEAFF
D gene: NA; J gene: TRBJ2-1; clone size: few; V gene: TRBV27; CDR3 DNA: TGTGCCAGCAGTCCGAGAGAGCCTAGCTCCTACAATGAGCAGTTCTTC; CDR3 protein: CASSPREPSSYNEQFF
D gene: TRBD2; J gene: TRBJ2-1; clone size: NA; V gene: TRBV5-1; CDR3 DNA: TGCGCCAGCAGCTTGGAACTAGCGCAGCAGTTCTTC; CDR3 protein: CASSLELAQQFF
D gene: NA; J gene: TRBJ2-1; clone size: few; V gene: TRBV9; CDR3 DNA: TGTGCCAGCAGCTGGACTATCTACAATGAGCAGTTCTTC; CDR3 protein: CASSWTIYNEQFF
D gene: NA; J gene: TRBJ1-2; clone size: many; V gene: TRBV7-9; CDR3 DNA: TGTGCCAGCAGCTTAGTATCAGGGGACGGTGGCTACACCTTC; CDR3 protein: CASSLVSGDGGYTF
D gene: TRBD2; J gene: TRBJ2-1; clone size: few; V gene: TRBV5-1; CDR3 DNA: TGCGCCAGCAGCACGGCTAGCGGGAACTACAATGAGCAGTTCTTC; CDR3 protein: CASSTASGNYNEQFF